The T cell receptor beta chain described here comes from a study of T cell responses to AZD1222 COVID-19 vaccine. Study-level results: Researchers report vaccine-associated CD4 TCRs spanning spike, with dominance at 160-218 and 743-854.

Assay: immunoSEQ multiplex PCR; the TCRdb copy retains only in-frame clones and omits some. The sample holds approximately 190,000 clones, roughly 90% seen once. Concerning this clone itself: Its matching antigen is unknown.

This clonotype was sampled from an adult in good health. The sequences come from peripheral blood, collected on day 0 of AZD1222 vaccination.

CDR3 nucleotide sequence: TGTGCCACCAGTCGGCGAGGAGCCGGGGTCCCAGATACGCAGTATTTT. Translated: CATSRRGAGVPDTQYF. The genes are TRBV24-1 and TRBJ2-3, with D tentatively TRBD2 (5 bases). The CDR3 contains 16 residues. V lost 6 bases and J lost 4, with 19 bases in between. In germline, CDR1 is KGHDR, CDR2 SFDVKD.